This entry is about one T cell receptor (beta chain). Its antigen remains unknown. MiXCR was run by TCRdb on the 5' RACE reads, yielding one entry per CDR3 protein. The data contain approximately 62,000 distinct CDR3 sequences, around 12% of them singletons. This record belongs to a study of early T cells in non-severe SARS-CoV-2 infection. Trimming took off 4 bases at V and 0 bases at J, with 17 bases between the two ends. The CDR3 has 16 residues. CDR1 is SGHRS and CDR2 is YFSETQ in the germline V gene. Study-wide results and caveats: The matching step, a VDJdb search, favored anti-spike CD8 responses and missed private and CD4 specificities.

What was sequenced was whole blood. This rearrangement joins TRBV5-1 to TRBJ2-7; no reliable D call. The sequence was collected from an adult who was a healthcare worker with PCR-confirmed SARS-CoV-2 infection or an uninfected control (not recorded which). CDR3 protein: CASSRIPAPSSYEQYF. CDR3 in DNA: TGCGCCAGCAGCCGGATACCAGCGCCGAGCTCCTACGAGCAGTACTTC.